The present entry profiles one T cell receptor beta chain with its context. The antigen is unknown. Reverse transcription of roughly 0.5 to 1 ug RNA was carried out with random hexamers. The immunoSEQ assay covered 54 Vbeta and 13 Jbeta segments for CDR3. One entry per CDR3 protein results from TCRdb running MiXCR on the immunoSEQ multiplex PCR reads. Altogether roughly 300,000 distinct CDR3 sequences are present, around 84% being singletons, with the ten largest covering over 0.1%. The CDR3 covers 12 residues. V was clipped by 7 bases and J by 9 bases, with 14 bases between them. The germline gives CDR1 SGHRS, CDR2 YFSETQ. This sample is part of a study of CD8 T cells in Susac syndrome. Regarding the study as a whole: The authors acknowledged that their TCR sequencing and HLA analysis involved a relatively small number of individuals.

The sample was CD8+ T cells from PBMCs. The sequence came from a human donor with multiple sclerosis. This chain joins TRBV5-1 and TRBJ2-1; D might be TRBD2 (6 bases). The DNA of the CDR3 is TGCGCCAGCTGGGGGGACGAGGCTGAGCAGTTCTTC. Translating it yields CASWGDEAEQFF.